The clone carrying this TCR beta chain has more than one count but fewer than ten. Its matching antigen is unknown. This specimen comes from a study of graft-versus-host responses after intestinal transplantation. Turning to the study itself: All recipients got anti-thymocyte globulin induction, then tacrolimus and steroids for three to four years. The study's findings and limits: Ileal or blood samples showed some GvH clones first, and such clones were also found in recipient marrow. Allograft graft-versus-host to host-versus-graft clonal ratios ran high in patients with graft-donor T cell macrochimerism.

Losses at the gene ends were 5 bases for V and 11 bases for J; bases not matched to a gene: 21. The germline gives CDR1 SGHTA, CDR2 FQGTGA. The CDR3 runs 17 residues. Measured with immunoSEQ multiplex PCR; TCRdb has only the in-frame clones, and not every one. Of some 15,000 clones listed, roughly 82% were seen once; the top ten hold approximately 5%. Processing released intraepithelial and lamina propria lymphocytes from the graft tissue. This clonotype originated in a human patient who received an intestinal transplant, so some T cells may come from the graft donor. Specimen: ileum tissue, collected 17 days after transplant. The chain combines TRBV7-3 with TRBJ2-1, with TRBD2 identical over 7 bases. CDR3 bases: TGTGCCAGCAGCATGATGATGGGGGGGAGGGCCTCCGGAAAGCAGTTCTTC. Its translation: CASSMMMGGRASGKQFF.